Following are 21 T cell receptor beta chains from one sample sequenced in a study of blood T cell repertoires in COVID-19. The method was immunoSEQ multiplex PCR; TCRdb's version includes in-frame clones alone and lacks a portion of them. Of 300,000 to 400,000 clones detected, 75% to 90% appear once; the ten largest clones hold about 1%. Material for sequencing was PBMCs or T cells enriched from blood (not recorded which). These receptors all come from a young man who had recovered from COVID-19.

V usage is TRBV27 and J usage is TRBJ1-1; TRBD1 matches 7 bases. Germline V gene data show CDR1 as MNHEY and CDR2 as SMNVEV (reference sequence). CDR3 size: 23 residues. J lost 1 base, V lost 3 bases, and 29 bases had no gene match. In DNA form, the CDR3 reads TGTGCCAGCAGTTTTTGGATGGGCCGGGCAGGGGGGAAGCCTTTTCCAACGAACACTGAAGCTTTCTTT. Amino acid sequence: CASSFWMGRAGGKPFPTNTEAFF.

This chain uses TRBV28 with TRBJ2-3, with D possibly TRBD2 on 6 matching bases. Trimming cost V 1 base and J 5 bases, with 10 bases left between them. The CDR3 has 14 residues. CDR1 is MDHEN and CDR2 is SYDVKM in the germline V gene. The CDR3 nucleotides read TGTGCCAGCAGTTTATTCGGAGGGTTAGATACGCAGTATTTT. Its translation: CASSLFGGLDTQYF.

The V gene is TRBV28, the J gene TRBJ1-5; no clear D gene. In germline, CDR1 is MDHEN, CDR2 SYDVKM. The V gene lost 6 bases and the J gene lost 6 bases, with 9 bases spanning the gap. The CDR3 spans 12 residues. The CDR3: CASRSGSQPQHF. Written as DNA, the CDR3 is TGTGCCAGCAGGTCCGGGAGTCAGCCCCAGCATTTT.

The chain is built from TRBV18 and TRBJ1-2; TRBD1 might be the D (5 bases). The CDR3 is 16 residues long. Germline-derived CDR1 and CDR2 are KGHSH and LQKENI. V lost 3 bases and J lost 2, with 16 bases in between. In DNA, the CDR3 is TGTGCCAGCTCACCCGCGGGGCCCCCGCAAAACTATGGCTACACCTTC. It encodes CASSPAGPPQNYGYTF.

V is TRBV12-3 or TRBV12-4 and J is TRBJ1-5; TRBD1 agrees at 8 bases. V shed 6 bases and J 9 bases; nucleotides not matched to a gene: 7. The CDR3 length is 13 residues. The CDR3 DNA reads TGTGCCAGCAGGGAGACAGGGGCTGTGCCCCAGCATTTT. Translation gives CASRETGAVPQHF.

The chain links TRBV3-1 (or the pseudogene TRBV3-2) to TRBJ2-1, with 11 bases fitting TRBD2. Trimming removed 4 bases from V and 10 bases from J; junction bases left unmatched: 9. This CDR3 is built from 15 residues. Germline V gene lookup returns CDR1 LGHDT and CDR2 YNNKEL (reference sequence). CDR3 residues: CASSLGLAGGGEQFF. CDR3 sequence (DNA): TGTGCCAGCAGCCTTGGTCTAGCGGGGGGTGGCGAGCAGTTCTTC.

The chain recombines TRBV7-8 with TRBJ1-1; tentative D call: TRBD1 (6 bases). CDR3 length: 15 amino acids. Germline assignment: CDR1 SGHVS and CDR2 FQNEAQ. The germline V and J ends were trimmed by 4 bases and 4 bases, with 16 bases remaining between them. The CDR3, as DNA: TGTGCCAGCAGCTCCCGGACAGTTGCGGCCACTGAAGCTTTCTTT. This gives the protein CASSSRTVAATEAFF.

This chain joins TRBV29-1 and TRBJ1-2; 10 bases match TRBD1. Germline CDR1 reads SQVTM; CDR2 reads ANQGSEA. V was pared by 4 bases and J by 3 bases, with 2 bases of the junction left unmatched. This CDR3 is 13 amino acids long. CDR3 bases: TGCAGCGTTGGGACAGGGGGAGACTATGGCTACACCTTC. It translates to CSVGTGGDYGYTF.

This clone showed up just a few times. The chain combines TRBV18 with TRBJ2-7; TRBD1 matches at 8 bases. CDR1 KGHSH and CDR2 LQKENI come from the germline V gene. The CDR3 length is 13 residues. V was pared by 5 bases and J by 6 bases, with 6 bases of the junction left unmatched. CDR3 coding DNA: TGTGCCAGCTCAATCTCTACAGGGGGCGAGCAGTACTTC. Its protein is CASSISTGGEQYF.

The chain recombines TRBV3-1 (or the pseudogene TRBV3-2) with TRBJ1-5; no firm D call. Trimming removed 0 bases at V and 6 bases at J, with 9 bases between. This CDR3 spans 14 amino acids. Germline values: CDR1 LGHDT, CDR2 YNNKEL (reference sequence). CDR3 protein: CASSQDTGAQPQHF. The CDR3 DNA reads TGTGCCAGCAGCCAAGATACGGGAGCTCAGCCCCAGCATTTT.

In nucleotides, the CDR3 is TGTGCCAGCAGCTTAAAGGTTCCGGGGAACACTGAAGCTTTCTTT. Encoded protein: CASSLKVPGNTEAFF. The gene calls are TRBV7-8 and TRBJ1-1, with unresolved D. CDR3 size: 15 residues. The V end was cut by 2 bases, the J end by 1 base, with 11 bases between. Germline lookup yields CDR1 SGHVS and CDR2 FQNEAQ.

The chain joins TRBV29-1 to TRBJ2-5; weak D call: TRBD2 (5 bases). The germline gives CDR1 SQVTM, CDR2 ANQGSEA. CDR3 length: 12 residues. Trimming cost V 6 bases and J 4 bases, with 12 bases left between them. The CDR3 reads CSVRGRGETQYF. CDR3 DNA sequence: TGCAGCGTACGCGGGCGAGGAGAGACCCAGTACTTC.

The chain couples TRBV9 to TRBJ1-1; no clear D gene. The germline V and J ends were trimmed by 3 bases and 2 bases, with 11 bases remaining between them. Looked up from germline, CDR1 is SGDLS and CDR2 is YYNGEE. This CDR3 spans 14 amino acids. CDR3 sequence (DNA): TGTGCCAGCAGCGCTAACTCGGGAAACACTGAAGCTTTCTTT. This sequence encodes CASSANSGNTEAFF.

This clone came up once. The chain couples TRBV29-1 to TRBJ2-3; 7 nucleotides agree with TRBD1. V trimming: 4 bases; J trimming: 2 bases; junction bases outside the gene matches: 9. The CDR3 consists of 15 residues. CDR1 and CDR2 (germline): SQVTM, ANQGSEA. CDR3 loop: CSVAARDRSTDTQYF. The DNA for the CDR3 is TGCAGCGTTGCGGCCCGGGACAGATCCACAGATACGCAGTATTTT.

This clone was observed a single time. The chain joins TRBV7-8 to TRBJ1-1; maybe TRBD1 (6 bases). The CDR3 runs to 17 residues. V was cut by 1 base and J by 1 base, with 16 bases left in between. Germline CDR1 is SGHVS and CDR2 is FQNEAQ. The CDR3 protein is CASSLVLGHLKNTEAFF. The DNA of the CDR3 is TGTGCCAGCAGCTTAGTGCTGGGACACCTTAAGAACACTGAAGCTTTCTTT.

V gene TRBV29-1 combines with J gene TRBJ2-6, with D uncertain. The CDR3 is 13 amino acids. Germline-derived CDR1 and CDR2 are SQVTM and ANQGSEA. Deletions cut 5 bases from V and 0 bases from J, with 5 bases between. CDR3 in DNA: TGCAGCGTTCCGAGCTCTGGGGCCAACGTCCTGACTTTC. Amino acids: CSVPSSGANVLTF.

The rearrangement links TRBV5-1 to TRBJ1-5, with no clear D. This CDR3 is built from 19 residues. V gave up 5 bases and J gave up 2 bases, with 26 bases separating them. Per germline, CDR1 SGHRS and CDR2 YFSETQ. CDR3 DNA: TGCGCCAGCAGTAGGACTACAAGGGAGGGTTCTTCCGGCAATCAGCCCCAGCATTTT. This sequence encodes CASSRTTREGSSGNQPQHF.

The V gene is TRBV12-3 or TRBV12-4, the J gene TRBJ1-5; D remains unclear. The V end lost 6 bases, the J end lost 11 bases, and 14 bases lay between the germline ends. The CDR3 sequence is 12 residues long. CDR3 coding DNA: TGTGCCAGCAGCACCCTTCAGGTTACCCAGCATTTT. Translating gives CASSTLQVTQHF.

The chain links TRBV3-1 (or the pseudogene TRBV3-2) to TRBJ2-7, with TRBD1 matching over 8 bases. Losses at the gene ends were 0 bases for V and 1 base for J; bases not matched to a gene: 2. The CDR3 consists of 15 residues. Germline CDR1 reads LGHDT; CDR2 reads YNNKEL (reference sequence). CDR3 bases: TGTGCCAGCAGCCAAGATCGGGACAGGTCCTACGAGCAGTACTTC. Amino acids: CASSQDRDRSYEQYF.

This chain joins TRBV2 and TRBJ1-2; TRBD1 agrees at 8 bases. This CDR3 has 14 amino acids. J gave up 6 bases and V 3 bases, and 6 bases lay outside the gene matches. In germline, CDR1 is SNHLY, CDR2 FYNNEI. The DNA of the CDR3 is TGTGCCAGCAGTGAGGAGGACAGGGAGAATGGCTACACCTTC. Translation gives CASSEEDRENGYTF.

This clone was detected a few times. The chain carries TRBV7-9 and TRBJ1-5; TRBD1 might be the D (5 bases). Between the trimmed V and J ends, which lost 1 base and 2 bases, there was a span of 15 bases. The V gene's germline CDR1 is SEHNR and CDR2 FQNEAQ (reference sequence). CDR3 length: 17 residues. DNA for the CDR3: TGTGCCAGCAGCTTAGGCCCCGAATGGGGGGGCAATCAGCCCCAGCATTTT. Translation gives CASSLGPEWGGNQPQHF.